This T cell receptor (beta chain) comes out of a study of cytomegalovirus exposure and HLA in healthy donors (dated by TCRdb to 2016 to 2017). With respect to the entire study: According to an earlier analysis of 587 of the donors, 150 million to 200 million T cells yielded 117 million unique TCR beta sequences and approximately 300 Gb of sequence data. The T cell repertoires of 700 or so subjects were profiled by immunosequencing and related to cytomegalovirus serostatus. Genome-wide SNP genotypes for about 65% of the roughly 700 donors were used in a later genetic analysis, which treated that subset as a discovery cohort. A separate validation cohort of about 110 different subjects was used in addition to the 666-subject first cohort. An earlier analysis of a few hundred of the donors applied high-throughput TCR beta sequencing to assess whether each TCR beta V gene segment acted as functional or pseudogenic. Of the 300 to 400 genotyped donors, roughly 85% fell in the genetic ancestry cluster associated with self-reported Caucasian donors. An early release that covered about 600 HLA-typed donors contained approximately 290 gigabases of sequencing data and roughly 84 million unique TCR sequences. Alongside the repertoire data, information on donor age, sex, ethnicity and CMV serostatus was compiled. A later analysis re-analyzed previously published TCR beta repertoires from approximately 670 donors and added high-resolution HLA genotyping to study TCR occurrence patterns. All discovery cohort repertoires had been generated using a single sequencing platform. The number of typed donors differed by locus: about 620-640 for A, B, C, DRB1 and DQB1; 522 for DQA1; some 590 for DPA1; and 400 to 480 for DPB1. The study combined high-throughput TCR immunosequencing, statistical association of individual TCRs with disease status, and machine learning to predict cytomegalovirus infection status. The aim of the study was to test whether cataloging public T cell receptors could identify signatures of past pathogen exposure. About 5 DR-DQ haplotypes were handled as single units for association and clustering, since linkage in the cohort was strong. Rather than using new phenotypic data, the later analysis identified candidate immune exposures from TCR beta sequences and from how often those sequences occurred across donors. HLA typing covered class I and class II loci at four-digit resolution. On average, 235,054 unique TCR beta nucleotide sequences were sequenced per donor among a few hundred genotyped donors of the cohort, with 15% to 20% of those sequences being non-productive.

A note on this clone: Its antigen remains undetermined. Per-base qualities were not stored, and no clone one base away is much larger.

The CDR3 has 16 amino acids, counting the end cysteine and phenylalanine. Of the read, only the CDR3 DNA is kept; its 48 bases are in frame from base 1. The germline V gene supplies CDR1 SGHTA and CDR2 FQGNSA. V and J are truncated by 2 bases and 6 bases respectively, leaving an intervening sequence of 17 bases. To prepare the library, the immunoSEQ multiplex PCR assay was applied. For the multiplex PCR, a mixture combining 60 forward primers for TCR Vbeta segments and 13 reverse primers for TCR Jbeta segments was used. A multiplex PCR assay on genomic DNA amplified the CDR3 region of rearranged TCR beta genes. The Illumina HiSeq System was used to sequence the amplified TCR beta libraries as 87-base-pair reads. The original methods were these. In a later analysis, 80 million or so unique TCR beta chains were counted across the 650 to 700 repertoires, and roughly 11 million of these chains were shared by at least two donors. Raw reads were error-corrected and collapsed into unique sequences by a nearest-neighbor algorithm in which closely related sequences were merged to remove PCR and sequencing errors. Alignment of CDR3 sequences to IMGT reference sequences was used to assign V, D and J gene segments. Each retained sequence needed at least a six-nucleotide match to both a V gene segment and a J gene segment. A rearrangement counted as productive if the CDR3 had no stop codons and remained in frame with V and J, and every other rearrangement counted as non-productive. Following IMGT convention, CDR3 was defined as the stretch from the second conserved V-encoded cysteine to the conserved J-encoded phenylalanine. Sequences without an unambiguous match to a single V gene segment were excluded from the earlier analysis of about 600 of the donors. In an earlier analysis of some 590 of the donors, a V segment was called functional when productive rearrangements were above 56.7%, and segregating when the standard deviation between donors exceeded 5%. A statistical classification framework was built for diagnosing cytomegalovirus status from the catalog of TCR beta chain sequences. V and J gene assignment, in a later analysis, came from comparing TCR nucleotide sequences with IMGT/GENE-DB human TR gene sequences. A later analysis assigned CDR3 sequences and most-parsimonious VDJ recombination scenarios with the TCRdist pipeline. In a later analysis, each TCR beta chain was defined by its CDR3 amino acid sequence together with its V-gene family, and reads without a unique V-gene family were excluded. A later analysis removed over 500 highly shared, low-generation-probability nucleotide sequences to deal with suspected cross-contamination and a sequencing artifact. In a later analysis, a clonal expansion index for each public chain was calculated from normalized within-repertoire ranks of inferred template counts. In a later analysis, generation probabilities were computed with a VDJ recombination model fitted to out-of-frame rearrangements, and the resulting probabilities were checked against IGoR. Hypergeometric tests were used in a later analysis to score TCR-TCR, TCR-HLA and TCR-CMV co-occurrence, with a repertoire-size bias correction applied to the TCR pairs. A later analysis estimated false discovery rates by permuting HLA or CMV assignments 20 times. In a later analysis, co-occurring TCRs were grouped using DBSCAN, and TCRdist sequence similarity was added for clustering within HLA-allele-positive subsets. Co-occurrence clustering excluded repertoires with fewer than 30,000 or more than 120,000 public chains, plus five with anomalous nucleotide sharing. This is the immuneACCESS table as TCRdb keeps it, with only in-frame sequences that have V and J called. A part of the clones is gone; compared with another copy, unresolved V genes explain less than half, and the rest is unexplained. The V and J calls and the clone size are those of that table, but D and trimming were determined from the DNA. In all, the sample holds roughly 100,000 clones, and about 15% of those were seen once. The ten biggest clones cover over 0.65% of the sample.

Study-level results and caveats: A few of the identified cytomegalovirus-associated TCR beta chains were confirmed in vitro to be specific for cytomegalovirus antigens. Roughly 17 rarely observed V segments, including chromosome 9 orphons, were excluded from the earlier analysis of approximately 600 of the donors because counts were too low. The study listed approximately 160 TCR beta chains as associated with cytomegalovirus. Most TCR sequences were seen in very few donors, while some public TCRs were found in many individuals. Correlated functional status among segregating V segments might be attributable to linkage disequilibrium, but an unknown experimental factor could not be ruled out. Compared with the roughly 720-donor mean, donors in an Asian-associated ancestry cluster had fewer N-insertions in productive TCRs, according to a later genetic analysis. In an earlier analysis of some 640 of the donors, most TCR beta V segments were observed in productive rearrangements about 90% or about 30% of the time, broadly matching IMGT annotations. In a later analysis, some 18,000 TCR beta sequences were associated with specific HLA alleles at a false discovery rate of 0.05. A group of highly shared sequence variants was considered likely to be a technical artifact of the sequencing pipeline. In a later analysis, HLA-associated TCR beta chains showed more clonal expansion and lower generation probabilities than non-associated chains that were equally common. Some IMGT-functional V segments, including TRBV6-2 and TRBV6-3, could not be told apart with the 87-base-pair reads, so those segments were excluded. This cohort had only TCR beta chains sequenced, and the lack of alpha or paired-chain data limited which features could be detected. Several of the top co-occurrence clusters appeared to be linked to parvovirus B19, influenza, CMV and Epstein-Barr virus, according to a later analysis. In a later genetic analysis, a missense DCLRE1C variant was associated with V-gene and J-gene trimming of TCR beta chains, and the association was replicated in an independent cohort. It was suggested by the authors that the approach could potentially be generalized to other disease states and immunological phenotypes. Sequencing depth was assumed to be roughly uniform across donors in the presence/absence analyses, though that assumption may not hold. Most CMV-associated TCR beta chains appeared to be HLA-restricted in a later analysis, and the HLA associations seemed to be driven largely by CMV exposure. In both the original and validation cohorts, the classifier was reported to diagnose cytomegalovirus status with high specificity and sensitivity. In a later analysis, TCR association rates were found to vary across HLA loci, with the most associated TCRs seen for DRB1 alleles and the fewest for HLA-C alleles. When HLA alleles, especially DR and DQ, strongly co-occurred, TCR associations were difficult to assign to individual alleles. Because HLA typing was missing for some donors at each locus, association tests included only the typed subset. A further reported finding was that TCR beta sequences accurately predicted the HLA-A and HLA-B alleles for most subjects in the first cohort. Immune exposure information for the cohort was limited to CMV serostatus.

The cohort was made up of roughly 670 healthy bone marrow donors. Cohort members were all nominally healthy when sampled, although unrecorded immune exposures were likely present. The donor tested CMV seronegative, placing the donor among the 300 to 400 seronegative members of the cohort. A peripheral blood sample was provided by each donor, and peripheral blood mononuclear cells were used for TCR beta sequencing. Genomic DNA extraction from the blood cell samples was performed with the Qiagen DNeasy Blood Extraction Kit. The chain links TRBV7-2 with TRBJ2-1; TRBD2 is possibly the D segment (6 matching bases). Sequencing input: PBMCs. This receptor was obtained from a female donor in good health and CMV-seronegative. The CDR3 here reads CASSLNSGRAINEQFF. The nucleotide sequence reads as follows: TGTGCCAGCAGCTTAAATAGCGGCAGAGCAATCAATGAGCAGTTCTTC.